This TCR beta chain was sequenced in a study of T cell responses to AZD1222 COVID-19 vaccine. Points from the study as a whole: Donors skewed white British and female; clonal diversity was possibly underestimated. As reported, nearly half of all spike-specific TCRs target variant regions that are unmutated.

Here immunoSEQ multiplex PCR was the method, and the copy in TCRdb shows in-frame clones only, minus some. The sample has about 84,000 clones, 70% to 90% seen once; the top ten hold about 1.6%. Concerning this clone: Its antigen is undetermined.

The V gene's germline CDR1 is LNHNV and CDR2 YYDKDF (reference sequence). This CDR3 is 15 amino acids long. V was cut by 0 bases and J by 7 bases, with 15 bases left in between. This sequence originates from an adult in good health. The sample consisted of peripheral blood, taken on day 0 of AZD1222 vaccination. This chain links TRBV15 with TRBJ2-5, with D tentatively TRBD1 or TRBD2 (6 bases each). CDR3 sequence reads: CATSRDASGAGTQYF. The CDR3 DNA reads TGTGCCACCAGCAGAGATGCGTCGGGGGCTGGGACCCAGTACTTC. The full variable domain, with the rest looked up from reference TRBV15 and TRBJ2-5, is DAMVIQNPRYQVTQFGKPVTLSCSQTLNHNVMYWYQQKSSQAPKLLFHYYDKDFNNEADTPDNFQSRRPNTSFCFLDIRSPGLGDTAMYLCATSRDASGAGTQYFGPGTRLLVL.